Given below is one T cell receptor (beta chain) in context. Its matching antigen is unknown. This sample is drawn from a study of spatial heterogeneity in lung cancer. General study findings and limits: Resection saw ubiquitous expanded tumor TCRs appear in blood more than follow-up did.

As to time point: sample taken at primary tumor resection. Without sorting, whole RNA was sequenced from tumor, nontumor lung or frozen PBMC. The donor population consisted of roughly 70 patients with untreated, early-stage non-small cell lung cancer. In TCRdb, the 5' RACE reads were re-called with MiXCR into one record per CDR3 protein. The sample has about 47,000 distinct CDR3 sequences, approximately 12% seen once. The CDR3 sequence is 15 residues long. Between the trimmed V and J ends, which lost 0 bases and 4 bases, there was a span of 12 bases. The source of this sequence is a female donor with early-stage non-small cell lung cancer. The specimen was PBMCs, collected at surgery. This chain joins TRBV12-3 or TRBV12-4 and TRBJ1-1; maybe TRBD1 (5 bases). CDR3 in DNA: TGTGCCAGCAGTTTAGCGTCCGGGGGAAGCACTGAAGCTTTCTTT. Its translation: CASSLASGGSTEAFF.